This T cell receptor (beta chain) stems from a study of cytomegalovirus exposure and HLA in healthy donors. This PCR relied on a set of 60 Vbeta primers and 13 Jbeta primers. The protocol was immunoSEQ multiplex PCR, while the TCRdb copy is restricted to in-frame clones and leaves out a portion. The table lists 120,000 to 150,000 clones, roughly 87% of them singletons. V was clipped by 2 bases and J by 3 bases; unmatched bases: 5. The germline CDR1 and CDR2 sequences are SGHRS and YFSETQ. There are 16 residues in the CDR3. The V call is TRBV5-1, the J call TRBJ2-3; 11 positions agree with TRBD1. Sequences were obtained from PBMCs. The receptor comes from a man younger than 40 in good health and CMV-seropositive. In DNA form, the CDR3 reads TGCGCCAGCAGCTTTCCGGGACAGGGGGTGACAGATACGCAGTATTTT. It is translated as CASSFPGQGVTDTQYF.